One and the same sample provided the 10 T cell receptor beta chains below, sequenced in a study of T cell repertoires in cytomegalovirus infection. TCRdb redid the calling of the reads with MiXCR, one entry per CDR3 protein. The top ten hold roughly 20% of the sample, which has approximately 340,000 distinct CDR3 sequences, 25% to 30% seen once. What these receptors recognize is not known. The sequencing used cultured PBMCs, collected from culture after CMV antigen stimulation. The receptor source for this set is a human donor in good health (CMV status not recorded). Some clones in this sample may be carry-over from other donors' samples.

This clonotype appeared a few times. The chain links TRBV4-2 to TRBJ1-4; 7 bases map to TRBD1. This CDR3 comprises 14 residues. The germline V gene has CDR1 LGHNA and CDR2 YNFKEQ. Losses at the gene ends were 1 base for V and 7 bases for J; bases not matched to a gene: 3. Here the CDR3 DNA reads TGTGCCAGCAGCCAAGTCGGACAGGCTGAAAAACTGTTTTTT. Its protein product is CASSQVGQAEKLFF.

This chain links TRBV19 with TRBJ2-3, with D possibly being TRBD2 (6 bases). The CDR3 extends over 14 amino acids. The V end lost 6 bases, the J end lost 3 bases, and 13 bases lay between the germline ends. Germline lookup yields CDR1 LNHDA and CDR2 SQIVND (reference sequence). The CDR3 nucleotides read TGTGCCAGTAGCATCCGGGACTTGACAGATACGCAGTATTTT. Translating it yields CASSIRDLTDTQYF.

Many counts were recorded for this clonotype. This chain connects TRBV4-2 to TRBJ2-3, with TRBD2 matching over 8 bases. Trimming cost V 0 bases and J 2 bases; bases outside gene matches: 13. The CDR3 has 19 residues. Looked up from germline, CDR1 is LGHNA and CDR2 is YNFKEQ. In DNA form, the CDR3 reads TGTGCCAGCAGCCAAGATAGTTGGGGCGCGGGGGGTTCCACAGATACGCAGTATTTT. Encoded protein: CASSQDSWGAGGSTDTQYF.

This clonotype has a handful of counts. V gene TRBV12-3 or TRBV12-4 combines with J gene TRBJ2-1; 12 bases align to TRBD2. The CDR3 contains 11 residues. V shed 6 bases, J shed 15 bases, and the junction held 3 bases outside the gene matches. CDR3 residues: CASSRTSGTFF. CDR3 in DNA: TGTGCCAGCAGCAGGACTAGCGGGACGTTCTTC.

V usage is TRBV6-5 and J usage is TRBJ1-2; D might be TRBD1 (5 bases). V was trimmed by 0 bases and J by 0 bases, leaving 14 bases between them. CDR3 size: 17 residues. Germline V gives CDR1 MNHEY, CDR2 SVGAGI. In DNA, the CDR3 is TGTGCCAGCAGTTACTCCACGCCGGGACGAGCTAACTATGGCTACACCTTC. The encoded protein is CASSYSTPGRANYGYTF.

This clonotype has just one count. The J gene is TRBJ1-5, the V gene TRBV25-1; D gene unclear. The germline gives CDR1 MGHDK, CDR2 SYGVNS. The CDR3 totals 15 residues. The V and J ends lost 4 bases and 0 bases respectively, with 10 bases between them. The CDR3 nucleotides read TGTGCCAGCAGTGCGGGAGGTCATAGCAATCAGCCCCAGCATTTT. Its protein is CASSAGGHSNQPQHF.

Ten or more counts support this clonotype. A read error may explain this, as a much larger clone is one base away. The rearrangement joins TRBV7-2 to TRBJ2-1; D gene uncertain. Trimming took 2 bases from V and 1 from J, leaving 3 bases between them. CDR1 and CDR2 from the germline V gene are SGHTA and FQGNSA. The CDR3 has 13 residues. CDR3 nucleotide sequence: TGTGCCAGCAGCTTACCGTCCTACAATGAGCAGTTCTTC. This codes for CASSLPSYNEQFF.

This clonotype was seen more than once but under ten times. The chain recombines TRBV5-4 with TRBJ1-4, with 9 positions matching TRBD1. This CDR3 has 15 amino acids. Trimming removed 2 bases from V and 8 bases from J; junction bases left unmatched: 7. From germline, CDR1 is SGHNT and CDR2 YYREEE (reference sequence). The CDR3 loop is CASSLQGQGIEKLFF. For the CDR3, the DNA is TGTGCCAGCAGCTTACAGGGACAGGGTATCGAAAAACTGTTTTTT.

This clonotype was seen a few times. The genes are TRBV6-5 and TRBJ2-5; 12 bases line up with TRBD2. The ends lost 6 bases at V and 5 bases at J; junction bases unmatched: 10. The CDR3 consists of 16 residues. Germline assignment: CDR1 MNHEY and CDR2 SVGAGI. CDR3 sequence (DNA): TGTGCCAGCAGACCGCTTCTAGCGGGAGGGCCCGAGACCCAGTACTTC. It translates to CASRPLLAGGPETQYF.

V is TRBV6-2 or TRBV6-3 and J is TRBJ2-1, with 8 bases aligning to TRBD2. The V segment lost 4 bases and the J segment 9 bases; nucleotides outside the gene matches: 8. The germline V gene has CDR1 MNHEY and CDR2 SVGEGT. The CDR3 contains 14 residues. The CDR3 protein is CASSFLAGTAEQFF. CDR3 DNA sequence: TGTGCCAGCAGTTTCTTAGCGGGAACCGCTGAGCAGTTCTTC.